Below, 17 T cell receptor beta chains from the same sample are listed, as sequenced in a study of shared clonotypes between healthy human individuals. Sequencing was performed with immunoSEQ multiplex PCR; in TCRdb, only in-frame clones are kept and a portion is missing. The sample contains 1.5 million to 1.9 million clones, 98% of which appear only once. The specimen was naive CD4+ T cells sorted from blood. This sample's subset: CD45RA+ positively selected. Every receptor here comes from a man aged 30 to 45 in good health.

The chain uses TRBV2 and TRBJ2-7; unclear D gene. Germline values: CDR1 SNHLY, CDR2 FYNNEI. The CDR3 is 11 amino acids. The V gene lost 9 bases and the J gene lost 4 bases, with 10 bases spanning the gap. CDR3 sequence reads: CASGKGYEQYF. Written as DNA, the CDR3 is TGTGCCAGTGGGAAGGGTTACGAGCAGTACTTC.

This clone was seen only once. This chain connects TRBV7-9 to TRBJ2-1; D unresolved. In germline, CDR1 is SEHNR, CDR2 FQNEAQ (reference sequence). This CDR3 is built from 12 residues. V shed 1 base and J shed 8 bases, with 6 bases lying between them. This chain's CDR3 is CASSLGTDEQFF. DNA for the CDR3: TGTGCCAGCAGCTTAGGCACGGATGAGCAGTTCTTC. Full variable domain (remainder filled in from reference TRBV7-9 and TRBJ2-1): DTGVSQNPRHKITKRGQNVTFRCDPISEHNRLYWYRQTLGQGPEFLTYFQNEAQLEKSRLLSDRFSAERPKGSFSTLEIQRTEQGDSAMYLCASSLGTDEQFFGPGTRLTVL.

This clone has just one count. This chain connects TRBV13 to TRBJ2-3, with 7 bases lining up with TRBD1. V was clipped by 4 bases and J by 2 bases; unmatched bases: 6. Germline CDR1 and CDR2: PRHDT and FYEKMQ (reference sequence). This CDR3 comprises 15 residues. The CDR3, as DNA: TGTGCCAGCAGCTACTCGGGACAGTACACAGATACGCAGTATTTT. Protein: CASSYSGQYTDTQYF.

The V and J genes are TRBV18 and TRBJ2-2; D uncertain. CDR3 length equals 16 residues. The germline gives CDR1 KGHSH, CDR2 LQKENI. The V end lost 3 bases, the J end lost 7 bases, and 18 bases lay between the germline ends. The CDR3 DNA reads TGTGCCAGCTCACCTTCCCGGAATGGATGGGGCGGGGAGCTGTTTTTT. Translating it yields CASSPSRNGWGGELFF.

The chain couples TRBV7-9 to TRBJ2-3, with TRBD2 as a possible D gene (5 bases). With 3 bases removed from V and 0 bases from J, the gap between germline ends came to 10 bases. This CDR3 region has 15 residues. CDR1 is SEHNR, CDR2 FQNEAQ, per germline (reference sequence). In nucleotides, the CDR3 is TGTGCCAGCAGCTTCCCTACTAGAAGCACAGATACGCAGTATTTT. Residues: CASSFPTRSTDTQYF.

The CDR3 DNA follows: TGTGCCAGTAGGTCGGGGACCGGACACTTCAATCAGCCCCAGCATTTT. Protein sequence: CASRSGTGHFNQPQHF. This chain links TRBV19 with TRBJ1-5; a possible D gene is TRBD1 (5 bases). This CDR3 has 16 amino acids. The germline V and J ends were trimmed by 6 bases and 3 bases, with 18 bases remaining between them. CDR1 and CDR2 (germline): LNHDA, SQIVND (reference sequence).

The chain couples TRBV5-1 to TRBJ2-5, with 13 bases matching TRBD2. The CDR3 has 17 residues. Losses at the gene ends were 4 bases for V and 1 base for J; bases not matched to a gene: 7. Germline CDR1 and CDR2: SGHRS and YFSETQ. CDR3 sequence reads: CASSPGTSGTLQETQYF. The CDR3 bases are TGCGCCAGCAGCCCGGGGACTAGCGGGACCCTCCAAGAGACCCAGTACTTC.

This chain links TRBV11-3 with TRBJ2-5; tentatively, D is TRBD2 (6 bases). The length of the CDR3 is 14 residues. The germline V gene encodes CDR1 SGHNT and CDR2 YENEEA. Trimming took off 1 base at V and 1 base at J, with 7 bases between the two ends. In nucleotides, the CDR3 is TGTGCCAGCAGCTTAGGCGGGGTCCAAGAGACCCAGTACTTC. Residues: CASSLGGVQETQYF.

This chain links TRBV10-2 with TRBJ1-6, with D perhaps TRBD1 (6 bases). V lost 6 bases and J lost 7, with 13 bases in between. CDR1 and CDR2 (germline): WSHSY, SAAADI. The CDR3 has 14 amino acids. CDR3 residues: CASRPGQGNSPLHF. For the CDR3, the DNA is TGCGCCAGCAGGCCGGGACAAGGGAATTCACCCCTCCACTTT.

This chain connects TRBV28 to TRBJ2-7, with a weak D call TRBD2 (5 bases). Per germline, CDR1 MDHEN and CDR2 SYDVKM. The CDR3 extends over 14 amino acids. Trimming cost V 5 bases and J 4 bases, with 15 bases left between them. Written as DNA, the CDR3 is TGTGCCAGCAGTGGGCCTAAGCGAGGGTACGAGCAGTACTTC. It encodes CASSGPKRGYEQYF.

V gene TRBV5-1 combines with J gene TRBJ2-7; D is ambiguous. The V end lost 0 bases, the J end lost 3 bases, and 7 bases lay between the germline ends. Germline CDR1 and CDR2: SGHRS and YFSETQ. The CDR3 totals 13 residues. In DNA form, the CDR3 reads TGCGCCAGCAGCTTGGCCAACAGCTACGAGCAGTACTTC. Translating gives CASSLANSYEQYF.

The chain joins TRBV2 to TRBJ2-5, with 12 bases identical to TRBD2. Per germline, CDR1 SNHLY and CDR2 FYNNEI. V dropped 7 bases and J dropped 5; count of bases not matched to a gene: 5. This CDR3 is built from 14 residues. CDR3 sequence: CASTKTSGSETQYF. The CDR3 coding sequence is TGTGCCAGCACTAAGACTAGCGGGAGCGAGACCCAGTACTTC.

The chain carries TRBV18 and TRBJ1-3, with TRBD1 as a possible D gene (6 bases). V was pared by 5 bases and J by 2 bases, with 25 bases between. Germline-derived CDR1 and CDR2 are KGHSH and LQKENI. The length of the CDR3 is 19 residues. This CDR3 is CASSGRVIGGGTPGNTIYF. DNA for the CDR3: TGTGCCAGCTCAGGCCGGGTCATTGGAGGGGGTACGCCTGGAAACACCATATATTTT.

The chain is built from TRBV7-8 and TRBJ1-3; D gene unclear. CDR1 is SGHVS and CDR2 is FQNEAQ in the germline V gene. V gave up 2 bases and J gave up 4 bases, with 12 bases separating them. The CDR3 extends over 15 amino acids. CDR3 DNA: TGTGCCAGCAGCTTACTCGAGGGAGGAGGAAACACCATATATTTT. Translated, it gives CASSLLEGGGNTIYF.

J is TRBJ2-7 and V is TRBV10-3, with TRBD2 identical over 8 bases. The CDR3 totals 14 residues. Germline V gene lookup returns CDR1 ENHRY and CDR2 SYGVKD. The trim removed 5 bases at V and 3 bases at J, leaving 6 bases unmatched. DNA for the CDR3: TGTGCCATCAGTTACCCCGGGACTAGCTACGAGCAGTACTTC. Amino acids: CAISYPGTSYEQYF.

V gene TRBV4-1 combines with J gene TRBJ2-2, with no clear D. With 1 base removed from V and 6 bases from J, the gap between germline ends came to 6 bases. The CDR3 extends over 13 amino acids. The germline CDR1 and CDR2 sequences are MGHRA and YSYEKL. The CDR3 here is CASSQVEAGELFF. The CDR3 region has the DNA TGCGCCAGCAGCCAAGTGGAAGCCGGGGAGCTGTTTTTT.

CDR3 sequence (DNA): TGTGCCAGCAGCTCCTACTACCCCAACACCGGGGAGCTGTTTTTT. It encodes CASSSYYPNTGELFF. The rearrangement uses TRBV7-9 and TRBJ2-2; no clear D. With 4 bases removed from V and 2 bases from J, the gap between germline ends came to 11 bases. Germline V gene data show CDR1 as SEHNR and CDR2 as FQNEAQ (reference sequence). The CDR3 is made up of 15 amino acids.